This T cell receptor beta chain was retrieved from a study of a mutant IDH1 vaccine in newly diagnosed glioma. Study summary: Patients under treatment included approximately 62% males and approximately 38% females and had a mean age of approximately 40 years. Patients got radiotherapy, temozolomide, or both beforehand, and most got both.

Profiling relied on immunoSEQ multiplex PCR, and the TCRdb table lists in-frame clones only, not all of them. Among 30,000 to 40,000 clones listed, about 79% were seen once. Indicated time point: week 5, during vaccination. Every vaccine dose comprised 300 ug of mutant IDH1 20-mer peptide plus topical imiquimod. This clone was recorded a few times. What it binds is unknown. Germline CDR1 is LGHNT and CDR2 is FRNRAP. V dropped 6 bases and J dropped 4; count of bases not matched to a gene: 5. This CDR3 comprises 14 residues. Overall study findings and caveats: 85% to 95% of patients showed vaccine-induced immune responses across multiple MHC alleles.

The clonotype originates from a man under 40 with glioma. The input for sequencing was PBMCs, taken from a glioma patient whose treatment included an IDH1 peptide vaccine. The chain couples TRBV12-5 to TRBJ1-1; 10 bases are shared with TRBD1. CDR3 sequence reads: CASGRGQGFTEAFF. DNA of the CDR3: TGTGCTAGTGGCCGGGGACAGGGGTTCACTGAAGCTTTCTTT.